What follows are 22 T cell receptor beta chains derived from one specimen sequenced in a study of T cells in women clearing cervical HPV infection. Libraries were prepared by immunoSEQ multiplex PCR; TCRdb keeps only in-frame clonotypes and omits some of them. Its listing shows roughly 30,000 clones. Sequenced input: blood buffy coat. The receptor set was obtained from a woman between 18 and 75 years old with a cervical HPV16 infection that either progressed to CIN3+ or cleared (not recorded which).

CDR3 region: CASSLTGYSNQPQYF. CDR3 DNA (partial): TGTGCCAGTAGTCTGACAGGGTATAGCAATCAGCCG. The V gene is TRBV19, the J gene TRBJ2-3; TRBD1 matches at 7 bases. The read gets to within 3 residues of the CDR3 end, and the germline J gene fills in the rest. This CDR3 has 15 amino acids. Germline assignment: CDR1 LNHDA and CDR2 SQIVND (reference sequence).

A remark on this clone: The read ends 3 residues early relative to the CDR3; the germline J gene fills the gap. This sequence joins TRBV6-2 or TRBV6-3 and TRBJ2-2; 7 bases fit TRBD1. This CDR3 spans 15 amino acids. Germline loops: CDR1 MNHEY, CDR2 SVGEGT. The CDR3 here is CASSYPGQAGEKLFF. Incomplete CDR3 DNA: TGTGCCAGCAGTTACCCCGGACAGGCGGGCGAAAAG.

As for this clone: Coverage ceases 3 residues before the CDR3 finishes, and the germline J gene fills in the end. Other DNA sequences of this sample code for an identical CDR3. The rearrangement joins TRBV5-1 to TRBJ1-3; TRBD1 might be the D (6 bases). Germline CDR1 is SGHRS and CDR2 is YFSETQ. The CDR3 runs to 14 residues. V dropped 5 bases and J dropped 0 bases, with 9 bases sitting between them. The sequenced CDR3 bases are TGCGCCAGCAGGAGGGGGAGCTCTGGAAACACC. Its translation: CASRRGSSGNT. In full, the CDR3 reads CASRRGSSGNTIYF.

A note on this clone: The read comes to an end 3 residues before the CDR3 does, leaving the germline J gene to fill in the end. V and J are TRBV19 and TRBJ1-4, with D maybe TRBD1 (6 bases). Germline V gene sequence: CDR1 LNHDA, CDR2 SQIVND (reference sequence). V was pared by 5 bases and J by 10 bases, with 23 bases between. The CDR3 consists of 16 residues. CDR3 DNA (partial): TGTGCCAGTAGTCTGCTGTCGGGTCAGGGGATGGTAAAA. Amino acid sequence: CASSLLSGQGMVK. The complete CDR3 protein is CASSLLSGQGMVKLFF.

About this clone itself: Coverage ceases 3 residues before the CDR3 finishes, and the germline J gene fills in the end. The chain joins TRBV12-3 or TRBV12-4 to TRBJ2-7; 7 nucleotides align to TRBD2. The CDR3 sequence is 15 residues long. The trim removed 5 bases at V and 0 bases at J, leaving 7 bases unmatched. CDR3 amino acids: CASSGGVATSYEQYF. The CDR3 bases that were read are TGTGCCAGCAGTGGGGGGGTAGCGACCTCCTACGAG.

This CDR3 is CSVLTVITYEQYF. The DNA read from the CDR3 is TGCAGCGTCCTGACAGTCATTACCTACGAG. The genes are TRBV29-1 and TRBJ2-7, with D tentatively TRBD1 (5 bases). The missing CDR3 end, 3 residues past where the read stops, is filled in from the germline J gene. V was shortened by 6 bases and J by 2 bases, with 14 bases between the two germline ends. The germline CDR1 and CDR2 sequences are SQVTM and ANQGSEA. The CDR3 has 13 residues.

CDR3 amino acids: CASSESAGFYEQYF. The part of the CDR3 DNA that was read is TGCGCCAGCAGTGAGTCGGCAGGGTTCTACGAG. This sequence joins TRBV10-1 and TRBJ2-7; D may be TRBD1 (5 bases). The read halts 3 residues ahead of the CDR3 end, with the missing end drawn from the germline J gene. The CDR3 sequence is 14 residues long. Germline values: CDR1 WNHNN, CDR2 SYGVQD (reference sequence). The germline V and J ends were trimmed by 0 bases and 3 bases, with 9 bases remaining between them.

The covered CDR3 bases are TGTGCCTGGGCGGGACAGAGTTCACCC. Residues: CAWAGQSSP. The entire CDR3 reads CAWAGQSSPLHF. The chain uses TRBV30 and TRBJ1-6; TRBD1 agrees at 7 bases. The read is 3 residues too short to cover the CDR3 end, so that end is filled in from the germline J gene. The germline V gene has CDR1 GTSNPN and CDR2 SVGIG (reference sequence). The J segment lost 9 bases and the V segment lost 5 bases, leaving 4 bases of the junction unmatched. This CDR3 has 12 residues.

Notes on this clone: The sequenced fragment ends 3 residues before the CDR3 boundary, so the rest is inferred from the germline J gene. The rearrangement uses TRBV5-3 and TRBJ2-1; D gene uncertain. TRBV5-3 is noted as an ORF with a role that remains uncertain. The CDR3 sequence is 11 residues long. The V end was cut by 6 bases, the J end by 8 bases, with 9 bases between. Partial CDR3 DNA: TGTGCCAGAACCGATGAGGATGAG. It encodes CARTDEDE. The whole CDR3 protein reads CARTDEDEQFF.

About this clone: The CDR3 is cut off 3 residues early in the read; its end comes from the germline J gene. V usage is TRBV29-1 and J usage is TRBJ1-2; 10 positions match TRBD1. The germline V gene has CDR1 SQVTM and CDR2 ANQGSEA. The length of the CDR3 is 14 residues. The V gene end was trimmed by 5 bases and the J gene end by 3 bases; junction bases not matched to a gene: 6. Incomplete CDR3 DNA: TGCAGCGTTAGACTGACAGGGGGCCACTATGGC. Its translation is CSVRLTGGHYG. From start to end, the CDR3 is CSVRLTGGHYGYTF.

As for this clone: The read is 3 residues too short to cover the CDR3 end, so that end is filled in from the germline J gene. Other DNA sequences of this sample code for an identical CDR3. The rearrangement uses TRBV19 and TRBJ1-3; D might be TRBD1 (6 bases). With 5 bases removed from V and 4 bases from J, the gap between germline ends came to 18 bases. Germline V CDR1 and CDR2: LNHDA, SQIVND (reference sequence). The CDR3 length is 16 residues. This chain's CDR3 is CASSVSGTPYGNTIYF. The covered CDR3 bases are TGTGCCAGTAGTGTTTCCGGGACACCATACGGAAACACC.

Points on this clone: The sequence runs out 3 residues before the end of the CDR3; the remainder is reconstructed from the germline J gene. V gene TRBV11-3 combines with J gene TRBJ2-7, with D perhaps TRBD1 (5 bases). V dropped 0 bases and J dropped 2 bases, with 11 bases sitting between them. The germline CDR1 and CDR2 sequences are SGHNT and YENEEA. CDR3 size: 15 residues. The DNA read from the CDR3 is TGTGCCAGCAGCTTAGATGTCGTAGGGGCCTACGAG. It is translated as CASSLDVVGAYE. The full-length CDR3 reads as CASSLDVVGAYEQYF.

The covered CDR3 bases are TGTGCCAGTAGTATAGGAGGGGGTTTCGATGAG. Amino acids: CASSIGGGFDE. The entire CDR3 protein is CASSIGGGFDEQFF. The chain couples TRBV19 to TRBJ2-1; D possibly corresponds to TRBD1 (6 bases). The CDR3 end is not reached by the read, which stops 3 residues before it; the germline J gene fills it in. The V end lost 1 base, the J end lost 8 bases, and 12 bases lay between the germline ends. CDR3 length: 14 residues. Germline assignment: CDR1 LNHDA and CDR2 SQIVND (reference sequence).

The CDR3 spells CAISESRTGITDTQYF. CDR3 DNA, as far as it was read: TGTGCCATCAGTGAGTCCCGGACAGGGATCACAGATACG. This rearrangement joins TRBV10-3 to TRBJ2-3, with 8 bases lining up with TRBD1. Coverage ceases 3 residues before the CDR3 finishes, and the germline J gene fills in the end. V dropped 0 bases and J dropped 2; count of bases not matched to a gene: 4. The germline gives CDR1 ENHRY, CDR2 SYGVKD. This CDR3 has 16 amino acids.

CDR3: CASSQNRGETQYF. The sequenced part of the CDR3 DNA is TGTGCCAGTAGCCAAAACAGGGGAGAGACC. J is TRBJ2-5 and V is TRBV19; 7 bases align to TRBD1. From the germline J gene comes the end of the CDR3, since the read stops 3 residues before it. There are 13 residues in the CDR3. V dropped 6 bases and J dropped 4; count of bases not matched to a gene: 5. Per germline, CDR1 LNHDA and CDR2 SQIVND (reference sequence).

For this clone: A read error may account for a junction end that differs from germline. The read finishes 3 residues shy of the CDR3 end, and the germline J gene is used to complete it. At the DNA level, this CDR3 is encoded by other sequences in the same sample as well. The rearrangement uses TRBV7-2 and TRBJ1-3; D is ambiguous. The CDR3 has 13 amino acids. Per germline, CDR1 SGHTA and CDR2 FQGNSA. The covered CDR3 bases are TGTGCCAGCAGCCCCCGACATGGAGACACC. Its translation is CASSPRHGDT. The whole CDR3 region reads CASSPRHGDTIYF. Using reference TRBV7-2 and TRBJ1-3 for the parts outside the CDR3, the full variable domain is GAGVSQSPSNKVTEKGKDVELRCDPISGHTALYWYRQSLGQGLEFLIYFQGNSAPDKSGLPSDRFSAERTGGSVSTLTIQRTQQEDSAVYLCASSPRHGDTIYFGEGSWLTVV.

A remark on this clone: The DNA ends 3 residues before the CDR3 does, and the rest of the CDR3 is filled in from the germline J gene. The V call is TRBV20-1, the J call TRBJ2-7; 12 positions match TRBD2. The CDR3 length is 13 residues. With 1 base clipped from V and 6 bases from J, the junction kept 1 base outside the gene matches. Germline CDR1 and CDR2: DFQATT and SNEGSKA (reference sequence). The CDR3 DNA, read in part, is TGCAGTGCTAGAGCGACTAGCGGGAGCGAG. It yields the protein CSARATSGSE. The CDR3 reads in full as CSARATSGSEQYF.

As concerns this clone: Read data end 3 residues before the CDR3 end; the end is taken from the germline J gene. This sequence joins TRBV14 and TRBJ2-1; 8 bases are shared with TRBD2. Germline lookup yields CDR1 SGHDN and CDR2 FVKESK. J was trimmed by 6 bases and V by 1 base; bases with no gene match: 8. This CDR3 contains 16 residues. The DNA read from the CDR3 is TGTGCCAGCAGCCAAGCCGGGACTAGAGGATCCAATGAG. Translated: CASSQAGTRGSNE. The CDR3 reads in full as CASSQAGTRGSNEQFF.

On this clone itself: One end of the junction fails to match germline, which may point to a read error. The read falls 3 residues short of the CDR3 end, and the missing part is taken from the germline J gene. This chain connects TRBV4-2 to TRBJ2-7, with D unresolved. Germline CDR1 and CDR2: LGHNA and YNFKEQ. CDR3 size: 14 residues. The CDR3 sequence is CASSQDTVSYEQYF. The DNA read from the CDR3 is TGCGCCAGCAGCCAAGATACGGTCTCCTACGAG.

CDR3 protein: CASDGRRGQYF. The part of the CDR3 DNA that was read is TGTGCCAGTGACGGCCGACGGGGT. V is TRBV19 and J is TRBJ2-4; weak D call: TRBD2 (5 bases). The DNA ends 3 residues before the CDR3 does, and the rest of the CDR3 is filled in from the germline J gene. Germline V gene data show CDR1 as LNHDA and CDR2 as SQIVND (reference sequence). The CDR3 contains 11 residues.

CDR3 sequence: CASSLGKDRDLCDYTF. CDR3 DNA, as far as it was read: TGTGCCAGCAGCCTGGGAAAAGACAGGGACCTCTGCGAC. The chain uses TRBV7-4 and TRBJ1-2; 7 bases align to TRBD1. The read ends 3 residues early relative to the CDR3; the germline J gene fills the gap. The germline V gene encodes CDR1 SGHVT and CDR2 SQSDAQ. The CDR3 consists of 16 residues.

A remark on this clone: The CDR3 end lies 3 residues beyond the end of the read and is filled in from the germline J gene. The V gene is TRBV28, the J gene TRBJ1-6; 11 bases line up with TRBD1. Trimming at V came to 10 bases and at J to 9 bases, leaving 5 bases not matched to a gene. This CDR3 has 13 amino acids. Germline loops: CDR1 MDHEN, CDR2 SYDVKM. The chain's CDR3 is CAMAGQGGSPLHF. The sequenced CDR3 bases are TGTGCCATGGCGGGACAGGGGGGTTCACCC.